The 27 T cell receptor beta chains presented below share a single source sample, sequenced in a study of blood T cell repertoires in COVID-19. The repertoire was sequenced with immunoSEQ multiplex PCR; TCRdb's copy has only in-frame clones and lacks some. This repertoire shows approximately 330,000 clones, roughly 89% found once; its top ten account for approximately 9.3%. The sample taken for sequencing was peripheral blood. These TCRs come from a man aged 25-40 years with COVID-19, enrolled during active disease.

V usage is TRBV7-3 and J usage is TRBJ2-2; D may be TRBD2 (6 bases). The V gene lost 3 bases and the J gene lost 4 bases, with 15 bases spanning the gap. The germline CDR1 and CDR2 sequences are SGHTA and FQGTGA. CDR3 length equals 16 residues. For the CDR3, the DNA is TGTGCCAGCAGCTTCCACGGGAGATCGAGCACCGGGGAGCTGTTTTTT. Translated, it gives CASSFHGRSSTGELFF.

This chain uses TRBV11-2 with TRBJ2-5, with a tentative D call TRBD1 (6 bases). This CDR3 is 15 amino acids long. Trimming shortened V by 1 base and J by 5 bases, and 14 bases separated the two germline ends. Germline loops: CDR1 SGHAT, CDR2 FQNNGV. The CDR3 here is CASSLVHRDGETQYF. The CDR3 nucleotides are TGTGCCAGCAGCTTAGTTCACAGGGATGGGGAGACCCAGTACTTC.

This sequence joins TRBV28 and TRBJ2-3; TRBD1 aligns across 7 bases. The CDR3 consists of 20 residues. V was clipped by 2 bases and J by 0 bases; unmatched bases: 17. Germline V gene sequence: CDR1 MDHEN, CDR2 SYDVKM. The CDR3 coding sequence is TGTGCCAGCAGTTTACTTGAAACGTTAGACAGGGAAGGTAGCACAGATACGCAGTATTTT. Its protein is CASSLLETLDREGSTDTQYF.

V and J are TRBV5-1 and TRBJ2-5, with 7 bases fitting TRBD1. There are 14 residues in the CDR3. Germline trimming cut 0 bases from V and 7 bases from J; bases unmatched to any gene: 6. Germline-derived CDR1 and CDR2 are SGHRS and YFSETQ. The CDR3 DNA follows: TGCGCCAGCAGCTTGGAGACAGGGAGAGTGACCCAGTACTTC. Amino acid sequence: CASSLETGRVTQYF.

The gene calls are TRBV11-2 and TRBJ2-7; 10 bases align to TRBD1. V lost 6 bases, J lost 2 bases, and 16 bases stayed unmatched. The CDR3 covers 18 residues. Germline values: CDR1 SGHAT, CDR2 FQNNGV. The CDR3 nucleotides are TGTGCCAGCAGTTCGTTAAATCGGGACAGGGGATTAGCCTACGAGCAGTACTTC. Encoded protein: CASSSLNRDRGLAYEQYF.

V usage is TRBV6-5 and J usage is TRBJ1-2; 9 nucleotides match TRBD1. The germline V gene encodes CDR1 MNHEY and CDR2 SVGAGI. The CDR3 contains 15 residues. J was trimmed by 1 base and V by 6 bases; bases with no gene match: 6. The CDR3 DNA reads as TGTGCCAGCAGCCCCGGGACAGGGAATAACTATGGCTACACCTTC. It encodes CASSPGTGNNYGYTF.

The rearrangement joins TRBV11-2 to TRBJ2-6; no clear D gene. The CDR3 has 16 amino acids. The V gene lost 1 base and the J gene lost 1 base, with 8 bases spanning the gap. The germline V gene has CDR1 SGHAT and CDR2 FQNNGV. This chain's CDR3 is CASSLGSVSGANVLTF. In nucleotides, the CDR3 is TGTGCCAGCAGCTTAGGGTCGGTGTCTGGGGCCAACGTCCTGACTTTC.

J is TRBJ1-5 and V is TRBV9; 9 bases map to TRBD1. This CDR3 has 17 residues. Germline V lookup: CDR1 SGDLS, CDR2 YYNGEE. Trimming took 2 bases from V and 4 from J; bases not matched to a gene: 10. CDR3 nucleotides: TGTGCCAGCAGCGTTGGGCCGGGACAGGGATTAAATCAGCCCCAGCATTTT. This codes for CASSVGPGQGLNQPQHF.

J is TRBJ1-6 and V is TRBV19; 8 bases agree with TRBD1. Germline values: CDR1 LNHDA, CDR2 SQIVND (reference sequence). Trimming took 4 bases from V and 8 from J; bases not matched to a gene: 4. This CDR3 comprises 14 residues. The CDR3: CASSRTGIDSPLHF. As DNA, the CDR3 is TGTGCCAGTAGTAGGACAGGGATCGATTCACCCCTCCACTTT.

This clone was observed a single time. This rearrangement joins TRBV24-1 to TRBJ2-2, with 9 nucleotides matching TRBD1. V lost 3 bases, J lost 3 bases, and 10 bases stayed unmatched. Looked up from germline, CDR1 is KGHDR and CDR2 is SFDVKD. This CDR3 is built from 18 residues. CDR3 sequence: CATSDDHGQGLDTGELFF. In nucleotides, the CDR3 is TGTGCCACCAGTGATGATCATGGACAGGGGTTGGACACCGGGGAGCTGTTTTTT.

The chain recombines TRBV6-1 with TRBJ1-2; no reliable D call. This CDR3 comprises 13 residues. CDR1 and CDR2 (germline): MNHNS, SASEGT. V shed 1 base and J shed 8 bases, with 11 bases lying between them. CDR3 bases: TGTGCCAGCAGTGAAGGGGCAGGCTGGGGCTACACCTTC. This codes for CASSEGAGWGYTF.

The chain is built from TRBV18 and TRBJ2-5; tentative D call: TRBD2 (5 bases). The CDR3 has 14 amino acids. V was cut by 6 bases and J by 5 bases, with 16 bases left in between. Germline V gives CDR1 KGHSH, CDR2 LQKENI. CDR3 amino acids: CASSQTPRGETQYF. The CDR3 DNA sequence: TGTGCCAGCTCGCAAACACCCCGCGGGGAGACCCAGTACTTC.

The chain carries TRBV7-9 and TRBJ1-1, with 7 bases identical to TRBD1. CDR1 and CDR2 from the germline V gene are SEHNR and FQNEAQ (reference sequence). J lost 1 base, V lost 6 bases, and 8 bases had no gene match. The CDR3 has 15 residues. The CDR3 region is CASRTQGFTNTEAFF. The CDR3 DNA is TGTGCCAGCAGGACACAGGGGTTTACGAACACTGAAGCTTTCTTT.

The chain recombines TRBV29-1 with TRBJ2-7, with 8 bases matching TRBD1. The germline CDR1 and CDR2 sequences are SQVTM and ANQGSEA. The CDR3 is made up of 15 amino acids. J was trimmed by 1 base and V by 6 bases; bases with no gene match: 11. As DNA, the CDR3 is TGCAGCGTACAACCCAACAGGGGGTTATCCTACGAGCAGTACTTC. Its protein product is CSVQPNRGLSYEQYF.

The V and J genes are TRBV4-2 and TRBJ2-1; 9 positions match TRBD1. Germline V CDR1 and CDR2: LGHNA, YNFKEQ. CDR3 size: 15 residues. With V trimmed by 4 bases and J by 7 bases, 8 bases remained unmatched. This CDR3 is CASSPRDREANEQFF. CDR3 in DNA: TGTGCCAGCAGCCCCCGGGACAGGGAGGCTAATGAGCAGTTCTTC.

The V call is TRBV30, the J call TRBJ2-7; D is uncertain. Trimming took off 0 bases at V and 6 bases at J, with 6 bases between the two ends. The germline V gene has CDR1 GTSNPN and CDR2 SVGIG (reference sequence). The CDR3 is made up of 11 amino acids. As DNA, the CDR3 is TGTGCCTGGAGTGTACTCCGCGAGCAGTACTTC. Amino acids: CAWSVLREQYF.

The CDR3 region is CASSRLAGVNYNEQFF. The CDR3 nucleotides are TGTGCCAGCAGCCGCTTAGCGGGAGTAAACTACAATGAGCAGTTCTTC. This sequence joins TRBV11-2 and TRBJ2-1; TRBD2 matches at 9 bases. The CDR3 covers 16 residues. The V gene's germline CDR1 is SGHAT and CDR2 FQNNGV. V was pared by 5 bases and J by 3 bases, with 8 bases of the junction left unmatched.

V is TRBV18 and J is TRBJ2-7, with 8 positions matching TRBD2. The V gene's germline CDR1 is KGHSH and CDR2 LQKENI. The CDR3 length is 18 residues. V shed 0 bases and J 7 bases; nucleotides not matched to a gene: 17. CDR3 sequence: CASSPPGGLAAGGGEQYF. In nucleotides, the CDR3 is TGTGCCAGCTCACCACCCGGGGGCTTAGCGGCGGGAGGAGGAGAGCAGTACTTC.

The chain uses TRBV19 and TRBJ2-1; 7 bases are a match to TRBD1. CDR1 is LNHDA and CDR2 is SQIVND in the germline V gene (reference sequence). J was trimmed by 3 bases and V by 5 bases; bases with no gene match: 7. The CDR3 consists of 15 residues. DNA for the CDR3: TGTGCCAGTAGTGTAGGGGGCTACTACTACAATGAGCAGTTCTTC. Translated: CASSVGGYYYNEQFF.

This chain links TRBV5-6 with TRBJ2-5; D might be TRBD1 (5 bases). CDR1 is SGHDT and CDR2 is YYEEEE in the germline V gene. The CDR3 spans 14 residues. V gave up 0 bases and J gave up 2 bases, with 8 bases separating them. This CDR3 reads CASSLGQIQETQYF. The CDR3 coding sequence is TGTGCCAGCAGCTTGGGACAGATACAAGAGACCCAGTACTTC.

The table lists this clone with a count of one. The chain joins TRBV7-8 to TRBJ2-7; 8 bases agree with TRBD1. V trimming: 4 bases; J trimming: 5 bases; junction bases outside the gene matches: 4. Per germline, CDR1 SGHVS and CDR2 FQNEAQ. The CDR3 consists of 13 residues. CDR3 nucleotides: TGTGCCAGCAGCTCTCCGACAGGGGACGAGCAGTACTTC. Protein: CASSSPTGDEQYF.

This chain joins TRBV19 and TRBJ2-3, with D perhaps matching TRBD2 (6 bases). The CDR3 sequence is 17 residues long. V lost 5 bases and J 2 bases, leaving 20 bases between the germline ends. Germline V CDR1 and CDR2: LNHDA, SQIVND (reference sequence). The CDR3 sequence: CASSPRTGAGNTDTQYF. CDR3 sequence (DNA): TGTGCCAGTAGTCCCCGGACCGGGGCGGGGAACACAGATACGCAGTATTTT.

The CDR3 sequence is CATSDQDRDTQYF. The CDR3 DNA is TGTGCCACCAGTGATCAAGACAGAGATACGCAGTATTTT. The chain combines TRBV24-1 with TRBJ2-3; weak D call: TRBD1 (5 bases). CDR1 is KGHDR and CDR2 is SFDVKD in the germline V gene. V gave up 3 bases and J gave up 5 bases, with 8 bases separating them. This CDR3 is built from 13 residues.

The chain recombines TRBV24-1 with TRBJ2-3; TRBD2 matches at 7 bases. CDR1 and CDR2 (germline): KGHDR, SFDVKD. V gave up 3 bases and J gave up 5 bases; unmatched junction bases: 1. The CDR3 spans 13 residues. CDR3 bases: TGTGCCACCAGTGATAGCGGGGTAGATACGCAGTATTTT. Translation: CATSDSGVDTQYF.

The chain uses TRBV27 and TRBJ2-6, with D possibly TRBD2 on 6 matching bases. There are 20 residues in the CDR3. The germline V gene has CDR1 MNHEY and CDR2 SMNVEV (reference sequence). Trimming cost V 1 base and J 0 bases, with 19 bases left between them. CDR3 in amino acids: CASSLFRGAGITSGANVLTF. The CDR3 DNA reads TGTGCCAGCAGTTTATTTCGCGGGGCAGGCATAACCTCTGGGGCCAACGTCCTGACTTTC.

This rearrangement joins TRBV5-1 to TRBJ2-7; possibly TRBD1 for D (6 bases). This CDR3 spans 16 amino acids. Trimming removed 3 bases from V and 3 bases from J, with 19 bases in between. Germline V lookup: CDR1 SGHRS, CDR2 YFSETQ. The CDR3 DNA sequence: TGCGCCAGCAGCTCTGTAACAGGGCTGTATCTCTACGAGCAGTACTTC. Its translation: CASSSVTGLYLYEQYF. The complete variable domain, with remaining parts taken from reference TRBV5-1 and TRBJ2-7, reads KAGVTQTPRYLIKTRGQQVTLSCSPISGHRSVSWYQQTPGQGLQFLFEYFSETQRNKGNFPGRFSGRQFSNSRSEMNVSTLELGDSALYLCASSSVTGLYLYEQYFGPGTRLTVT.

The chain uses TRBV12-3 or TRBV12-4 and TRBJ1-5; TRBD1 agrees at 7 bases. The V gene end was trimmed by 10 bases and the J gene end by 6 bases; junction bases not matched to a gene: 6. CDR3 length equals 12 residues. CDR3 DNA sequence: TGTGCCATCCAGACAGGGATTCAGCCCCAGCATTTT. Protein: CAIQTGIQPQHF.